The clone carrying this TCR beta chain was seen at least ten times. TCRdb re-called the 5' RACE reads with MiXCR, one entry per CDR3 protein. This sample has tens of thousands of distinct CDR3 sequences, with over 6% found just once. This entry comes from a study of T cells after yellow fever vaccination. The CDR3 spans 14 residues. The V gene lost 2 bases and the J gene lost 1 base, with 7 bases spanning the gap. CDR1 and CDR2 (germline): ENHRY, SYGVKD. The material was CD8+ T cells sorted from PBMCs, obtained 35 to 50 days after the first yellow fever vaccination. The J gene is TRBJ2-3, the V gene TRBV10-3; D remains ambiguous. The receptor was isolated from a man aged 18-30 years who received the YFV17D yellow fever vaccine. The CDR3 sequence is CAISENLGTDTQYF. The CDR3 DNA is TGTGCCATCAGTGAGAACCTGGGCACAGATACGCAGTATTTT.